This T cell receptor beta chain emerged from a study of CD8+ T cells in alopecia areata. Across the study: After 6 to 18 months of tofacitinib, follow-up continued 6 months off drug.

Sequencing templates came from extracted RNA that was reverse transcribed into cDNA. The method was immunoSEQ multiplex PCR; TCRdb's version includes in-frame clones alone and lacks a portion of them. The sample consists of 150,000 to 200,000 clones, around 71% of them appearing once. As concerns this clone: Its antigen remains unknown.

Researchers gathered lesional scalp punch biopsies and peripheral blood from patients with alopecia areata. Sorting from PBMCs produced CD4+ and CD8+ T cells. Study results and caveats: The study found TCR sharing across patients less clear than in mice, possibly for HLA reasons.

V was cut by 5 bases and J by 3 bases, with 8 bases left in between. The V gene's germline CDR1 is LNHDA and CDR2 SQIVND (reference sequence). The CDR3 spans 12 residues. The chain recombines TRBV19 with TRBJ2-7; D is uncertain. This receptor was taken from a human donor with alopecia areata. The specimen was CD8+ T cells sorted from blood, collected at week 0. The CDR3 spells CASSASRYEQYF. The CDR3 DNA reads as TGTGCCAGTAGTGCCTCTCGCTACGAGCAGTACTTC.